This T cell receptor beta chain appears in the sequencing data of a study of T cells in Graves' hyperthyroidism and ophthalmopathy. As for the study in general: Prior to any treatment, at the point of initial diagnosis, peripheral blood was collected. Findings of the study overall: With a median lead of approximately six months before onset, the model predicted ophthalmopathy. Blood samples included most of the expanded thyroid clonotypes exceeding 0.001.

Lactation, pregnancy, other autoimmune disease or uncontrolled infection led to exclusion of patients. Turning to this clonotype: Its antigen is currently unknown.

This CDR3 is 15 amino acids long. V gave up 2 bases and J gave up 3 bases; unmatched junction bases: 4. Germline V gives CDR1 MDHEN, CDR2 SYDVKM. Regions amplified from RNA transcripts were the TCR beta CDR3 regions. Researchers ran a first-round RT-PCR on the TCR CDR3 using the HTBI primer set. TCRdb re-called the multiplex PCR reads with MiXCR, one entry per CDR3 protein. This table has fewer than 350,000 distinct CDR3 sequences, 15% to 20% appearing once. V gene TRBV28 combines with J gene TRBJ2-7; 10 bases agree with TRBD2. This clonotype originated in a woman between 40 and 55 years old with Graves' ophthalmopathy. The sequencing sample was made of blood. The CDR3 DNA is TGTGCCAGCAGTTTAGTTCTAGCGGGAGTCTACGAGCAGTACTTC. Translation gives CASSLVLAGVYEQYF.